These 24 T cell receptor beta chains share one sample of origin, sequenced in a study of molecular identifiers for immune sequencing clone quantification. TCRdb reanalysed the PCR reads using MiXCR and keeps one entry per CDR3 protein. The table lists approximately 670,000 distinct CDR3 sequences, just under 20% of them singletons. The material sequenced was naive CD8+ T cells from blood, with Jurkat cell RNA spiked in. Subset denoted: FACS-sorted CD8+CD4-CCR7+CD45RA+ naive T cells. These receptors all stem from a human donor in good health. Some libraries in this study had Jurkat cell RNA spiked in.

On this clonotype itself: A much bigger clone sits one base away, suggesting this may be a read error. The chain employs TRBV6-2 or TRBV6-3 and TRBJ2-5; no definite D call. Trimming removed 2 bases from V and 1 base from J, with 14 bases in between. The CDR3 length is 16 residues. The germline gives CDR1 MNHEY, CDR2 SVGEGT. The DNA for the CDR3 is TGTGCCAGCAGTTACCCGGCCTCACGGTCCCAAGAGACCCAGTACTTC. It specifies CASSYPASRSQETQYF.

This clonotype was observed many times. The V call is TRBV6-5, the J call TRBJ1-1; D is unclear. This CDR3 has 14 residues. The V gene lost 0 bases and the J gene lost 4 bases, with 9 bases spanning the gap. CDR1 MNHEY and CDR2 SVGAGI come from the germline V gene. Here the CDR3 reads CASSYSLTTTEAFF. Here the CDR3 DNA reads TGTGCCAGCAGTTACTCCCTTACGACCACTGAAGCTTTCTTT.

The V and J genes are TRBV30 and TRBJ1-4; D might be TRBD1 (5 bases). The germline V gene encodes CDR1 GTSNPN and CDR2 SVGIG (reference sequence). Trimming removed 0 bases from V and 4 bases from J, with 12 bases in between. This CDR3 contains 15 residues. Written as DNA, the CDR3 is TGTGCCTGGAGTGTGAGGGACGCCTTTAATGAAAAACTGTTTTTT. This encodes CAWSVRDAFNEKLFF.

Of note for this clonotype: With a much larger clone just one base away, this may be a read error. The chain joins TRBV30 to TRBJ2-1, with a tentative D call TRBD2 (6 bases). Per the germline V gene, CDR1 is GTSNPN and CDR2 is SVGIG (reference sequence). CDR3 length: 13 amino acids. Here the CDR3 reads CAWSVLAVGEQLF. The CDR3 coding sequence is TGTGCCTGGAGTGTACTAGCTGTTGGGGAGCAGCTCTTC. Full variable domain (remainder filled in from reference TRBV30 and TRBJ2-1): SQTIHQWPATLVQPVGSPLSLECTVEGTSNPNLYWYRQAAGRGLQLLFYSVGIGQISSEVPQNLSASRPQDRQFILSSKKLLLSDSGFYLCAWSVLAVGEQLFGPGTRLTVL.

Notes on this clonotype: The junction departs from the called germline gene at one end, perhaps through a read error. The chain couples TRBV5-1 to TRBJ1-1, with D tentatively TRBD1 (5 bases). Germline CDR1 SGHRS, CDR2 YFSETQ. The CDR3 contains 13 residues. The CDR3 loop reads CANSLGGFTEAFF. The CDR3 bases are TGCGCCAACAGCTTGGGGGGTTTCACTGAAGCTTTCTTT.

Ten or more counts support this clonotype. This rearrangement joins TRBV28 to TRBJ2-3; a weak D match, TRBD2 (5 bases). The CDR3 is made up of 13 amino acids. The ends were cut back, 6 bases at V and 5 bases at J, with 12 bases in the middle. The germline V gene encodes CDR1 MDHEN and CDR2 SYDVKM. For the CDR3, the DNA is TGTGCCAGCAGCCTGGACTGGGGAGATACGCAGTATTTT. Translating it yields CASSLDWGDTQYF.

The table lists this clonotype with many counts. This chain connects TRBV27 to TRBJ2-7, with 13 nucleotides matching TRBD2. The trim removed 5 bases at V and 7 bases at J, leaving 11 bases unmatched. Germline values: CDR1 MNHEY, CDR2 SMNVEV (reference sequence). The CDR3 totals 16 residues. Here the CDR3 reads CASSPLGLAGVLEQYF. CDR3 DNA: TGTGCCAGCAGTCCGCTCGGACTAGCGGGGGTTCTTGAGCAGTACTTC.

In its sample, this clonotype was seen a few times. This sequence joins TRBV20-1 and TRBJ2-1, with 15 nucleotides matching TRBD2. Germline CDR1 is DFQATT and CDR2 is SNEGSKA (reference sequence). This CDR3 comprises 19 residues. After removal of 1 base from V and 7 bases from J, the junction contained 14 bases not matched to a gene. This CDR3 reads CSARGLIGLAGGPSNEQFF. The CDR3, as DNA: TGCAGTGCTAGAGGCTTAATTGGACTAGCGGGAGGGCCAAGTAATGAGCAGTTCTTC.

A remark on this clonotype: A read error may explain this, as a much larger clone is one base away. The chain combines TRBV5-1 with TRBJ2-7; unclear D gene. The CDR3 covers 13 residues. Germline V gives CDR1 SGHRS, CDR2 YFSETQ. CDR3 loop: CASSFAVGYEQYF. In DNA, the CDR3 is TGTGCCAGCAGCTTCGCAGTAGGCTACGAGCAGTACTTC.

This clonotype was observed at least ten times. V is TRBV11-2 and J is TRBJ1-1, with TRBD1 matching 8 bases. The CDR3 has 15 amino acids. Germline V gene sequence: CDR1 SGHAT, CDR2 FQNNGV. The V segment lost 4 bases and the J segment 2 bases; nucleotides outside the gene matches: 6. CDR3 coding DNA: TGTGCCAGCAGCTCAACCGGGACAGGCAACACTGAAGCTTTCTTT. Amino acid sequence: CASSSTGTGNTEAFF.

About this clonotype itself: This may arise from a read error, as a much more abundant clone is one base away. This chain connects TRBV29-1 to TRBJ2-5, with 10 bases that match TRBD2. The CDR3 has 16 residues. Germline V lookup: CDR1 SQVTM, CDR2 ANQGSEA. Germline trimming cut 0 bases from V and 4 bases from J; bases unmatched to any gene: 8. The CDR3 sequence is CSVEEELAGVGETQYF. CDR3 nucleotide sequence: TGCAGCGTTGAAGAGGAGCTAGCGGGAGTGGGAGAGACCCAGTACTTC.

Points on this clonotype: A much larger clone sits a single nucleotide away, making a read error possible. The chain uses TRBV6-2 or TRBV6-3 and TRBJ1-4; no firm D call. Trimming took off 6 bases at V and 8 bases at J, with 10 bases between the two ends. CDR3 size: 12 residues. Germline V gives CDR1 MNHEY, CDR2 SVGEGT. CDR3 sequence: CASRSPWEKLFF. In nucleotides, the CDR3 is TGTGCCAGCAGATCCCCGTGGGAAAAACTGTTTTTT.

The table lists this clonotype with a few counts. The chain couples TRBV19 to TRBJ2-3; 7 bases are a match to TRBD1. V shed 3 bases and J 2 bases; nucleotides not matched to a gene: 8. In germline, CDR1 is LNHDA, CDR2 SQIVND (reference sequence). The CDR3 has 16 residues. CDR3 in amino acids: CASSIGAGGITDTQYF. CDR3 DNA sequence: TGTGCCAGTAGTATTGGGGCAGGGGGTATCACAGATACGCAGTATTTT.

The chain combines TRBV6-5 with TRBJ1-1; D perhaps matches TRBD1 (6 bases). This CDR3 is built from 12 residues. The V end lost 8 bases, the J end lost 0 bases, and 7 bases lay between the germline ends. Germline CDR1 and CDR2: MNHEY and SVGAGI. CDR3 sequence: CASGGLNTEAFF. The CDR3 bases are TGTGCCAGCGGGGGGCTGAACACTGAAGCTTTCTTT.

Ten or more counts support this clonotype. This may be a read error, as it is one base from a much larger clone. The CDR3 DNA reads as TGTGCCAGCAGCACGGGACTTAACTACGAGCAGTACTTC. Amino acids: CASSTGLNYEQYF. The chain joins TRBV2 to TRBJ2-7, with D perhaps matching TRBD2 (6 bases). The ends were cut back, 6 bases at V and 3 bases at J, with 12 bases in the middle. The CDR3 contains 13 residues. Germline assignment: CDR1 SNHLY and CDR2 FYNNEI.

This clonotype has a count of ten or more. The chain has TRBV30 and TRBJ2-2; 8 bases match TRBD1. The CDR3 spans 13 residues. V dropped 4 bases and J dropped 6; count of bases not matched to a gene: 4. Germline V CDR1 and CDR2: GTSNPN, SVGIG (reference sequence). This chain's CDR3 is CAWKGQEPGELFF. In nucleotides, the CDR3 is TGTGCCTGGAAGGGACAGGAACCCGGGGAGCTGTTTTTT.

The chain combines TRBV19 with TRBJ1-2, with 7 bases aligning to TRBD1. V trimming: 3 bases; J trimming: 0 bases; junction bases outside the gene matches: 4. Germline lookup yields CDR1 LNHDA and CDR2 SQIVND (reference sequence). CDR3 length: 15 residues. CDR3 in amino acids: CASSIGQAANYGYTF. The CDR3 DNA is TGTGCCAGTAGTATCGGACAGGCCGCTAACTATGGCTACACCTTC.

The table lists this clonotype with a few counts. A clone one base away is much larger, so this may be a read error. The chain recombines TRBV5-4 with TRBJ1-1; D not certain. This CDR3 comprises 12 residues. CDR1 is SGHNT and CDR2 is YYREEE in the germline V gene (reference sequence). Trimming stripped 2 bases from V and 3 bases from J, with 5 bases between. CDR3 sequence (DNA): TGTGCCAGCAGCTTTTTGGACACTGAAGCTTTCTTT. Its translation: CASSFLDTEAFF.

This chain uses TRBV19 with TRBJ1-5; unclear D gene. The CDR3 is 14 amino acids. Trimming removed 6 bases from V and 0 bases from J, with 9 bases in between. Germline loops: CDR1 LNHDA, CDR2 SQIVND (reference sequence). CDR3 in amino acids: CASRYGVSNQPQHF. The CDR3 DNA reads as TGTGCCAGTAGGTATGGGGTTAGCAATCAGCCCCAGCATTTT.

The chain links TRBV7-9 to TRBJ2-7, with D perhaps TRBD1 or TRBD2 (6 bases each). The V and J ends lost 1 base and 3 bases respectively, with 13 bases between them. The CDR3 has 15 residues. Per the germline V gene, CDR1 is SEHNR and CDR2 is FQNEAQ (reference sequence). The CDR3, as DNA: TGTGCCAGCAGCTTAGACGGGGGCACCCGCTACGAGCAGTACTTC. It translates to CASSLDGGTRYEQYF.

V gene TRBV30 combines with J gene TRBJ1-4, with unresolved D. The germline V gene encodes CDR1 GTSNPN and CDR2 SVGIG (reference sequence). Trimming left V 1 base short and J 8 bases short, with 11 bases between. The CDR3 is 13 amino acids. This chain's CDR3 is CAWSGSLGEKLFF. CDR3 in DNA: TGTGCCTGGAGTGGCTCACTCGGGGAAAAACTGTTTTTT.

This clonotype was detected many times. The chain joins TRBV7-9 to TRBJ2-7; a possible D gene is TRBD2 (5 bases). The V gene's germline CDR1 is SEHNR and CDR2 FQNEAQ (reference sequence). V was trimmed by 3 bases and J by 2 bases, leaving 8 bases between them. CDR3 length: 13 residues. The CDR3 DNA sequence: TGTGCCAGCAGCTTCGCCGGGGCCTACGAGCAGTACTTC. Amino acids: CASSFAGAYEQYF.

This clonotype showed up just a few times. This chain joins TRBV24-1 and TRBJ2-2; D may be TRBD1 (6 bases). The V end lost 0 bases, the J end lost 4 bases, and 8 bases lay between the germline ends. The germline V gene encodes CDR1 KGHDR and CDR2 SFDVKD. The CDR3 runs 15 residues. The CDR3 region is CATSDLPGVTGELFF. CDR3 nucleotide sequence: TGTGCCACCAGTGATTTGCCAGGGGTCACCGGGGAGCTGTTTTTT.

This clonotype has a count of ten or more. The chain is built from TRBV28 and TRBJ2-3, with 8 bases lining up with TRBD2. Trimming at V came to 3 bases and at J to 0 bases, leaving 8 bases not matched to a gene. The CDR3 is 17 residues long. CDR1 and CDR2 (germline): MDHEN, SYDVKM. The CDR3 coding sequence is TGTGCCAGCAGTTTGCCTACGGAGCGGGAGAGCACAGATACGCAGTATTTT. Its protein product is CASSLPTERESTDTQYF.